This T cell receptor (beta chain) appears in the sequencing data of a study of T-cell reconstitution after alpha-beta-depleted transplantation in children. For this clonotype: The antigen remains undetermined.

The study, taken as a whole, reports: Reportedly, alpha-beta T cells present about two months post-transplant originated from several hundred expanded clones of graft origin. A year had passed since transplant, and T-cell counts and diversity by then came mostly from newly produced T cells.

Germline loops: CDR1 SEHNR, CDR2 FQNEAQ (reference sequence). This CDR3 has 14 residues. V shed 6 bases and J 7 bases; nucleotides not matched to a gene: 7. Unique molecular identifiers were incorporated into the prepared TCRbeta library. TCRdb reanalysed the PCR reads using MiXCR and keeps one entry per CDR3 protein. The profile covers approximately 230,000 distinct CDR3 sequences, with roughly 25% appearing a single time and under 5.5% taken by the ten largest. The specimen comprised PBMCs, mostly from graft donor cells, sampled 360 days after TCRalphabeta/CD19-depleted stem cell transplant. The source of this sequence is a female patient aged 2-10 years who had a stem cell transplant for congenital amegakaryocytic thrombocytopenia, so the T cells may come from the graft donor. V is TRBV7-9 and J is TRBJ2-7, with 12 bases that match TRBD1. CDR3 loop: CASRKGTGGGEQYF. The CDR3 DNA reads TGTGCCAGCAGAAAGGGGACAGGGGGCGGTGAGCAGTACTTC.